This entry lists 13 T cell receptor beta chains sequenced from one sample in a study of cytomegalovirus exposure and HLA in healthy donors. The PCR used 60 Vbeta and 13 Jbeta primers. Profiling relied on immunoSEQ multiplex PCR, and the TCRdb table lists in-frame clones only, not all of them. This sample has about 180,000 clones, with around 73% found just once. Sequenced: PBMCs. Receptor source: a man in his sixties in good health and CMV-seronegative.

This clone has just a few counts. This chain connects TRBV7-9 to TRBJ1-3; TRBD1 matches at 8 bases. Trimming took 5 bases from V and 2 from J; bases not matched to a gene: 8. The CDR3 contains 16 residues. CDR1 and CDR2 from the germline V gene are SEHNR and FQNEAQ (reference sequence). CDR3 DNA sequence: TGTGCCAGCAGCCCCCTCGCACAGGGGGCTGGAAACACCATATATTTT. It translates to CASSPLAQGAGNTIYF.

The chain's CDR3 is CASRKTGNTGELFF. The CDR3 DNA is TGTGCCAGCAGGAAGACAGGGAACACCGGGGAGCTGTTTTTT. The chain links TRBV25-1 to TRBJ2-2; TRBD1 is a possible D gene (6 bases). The V end lost 6 bases, the J end lost 1 base, and 9 bases lay between the germline ends. Germline V lookup: CDR1 MGHDK, CDR2 SYGVNS. There are 14 residues in the CDR3. Full variable domain (outside the CDR3, taken from reference TRBV25-1 and TRBJ2-2): EADIYQTPRYLVIGTGKKITLECSQTMGHDKMYWYQQDPGMELHLIHYSYGVNSTEKGDLSSESTVSRIRTEHFPLTLESARPSHTSQYLCASRKTGNTGELFFGEGSRLTVL.

The chain has TRBV5-4 and TRBJ2-5, with 9 positions matching TRBD1. The CDR3 sequence is 14 residues long. Losses at the gene ends were 5 bases for V and 4 bases for J; bases not matched to a gene: 6. Germline CDR1 and CDR2: SGHNT and YYREEE (reference sequence). For the CDR3, the DNA is TGTGCCAGCAGGCCGGGACAGGGAAGAGAGACCCAGTACTTC. It encodes CASRPGQGRETQYF.

J is TRBJ2-1 and V is TRBV21-1; TRBD1 reflects the table's D call only, with no check against the DNA. TRBV21-1 is an annotated pseudogene. The CDR3 has 15 residues. The CDR3 DNA follows: TGTGCCAGCAGCAAAGCAGAGTCAGGGGGAGAGGAGCAGTTCTTC. This sequence encodes CASSKAESGGEEQFF.

This clone was detected a few times. The chain recombines TRBV5-1 with TRBJ2-7; the D gene is possibly TRBD1 (6 bases). Trimming removed 4 bases from V and 3 bases from J, with 14 bases in between. Germline CDR1 SGHRS, CDR2 YFSETQ. The CDR3 covers 14 residues. The CDR3 DNA reads TGCGCCAGCAGCGCCCAGGGGACGGACTACGAGCAGTACTTC. Protein product: CASSAQGTDYEQYF.

The rearrangement links TRBV7-9 to TRBJ2-3, with 15 bases aligning to TRBD2. Germline V gene lookup returns CDR1 SEHNR and CDR2 FQNEAQ (reference sequence). V trimming: 4 bases; J trimming: 5 bases; junction bases outside the gene matches: 4. This CDR3 has 16 amino acids. The CDR3 coding sequence is TGTGCCAGCAGCTCCGGGACTAGCGGGAGGAGAGATACGCAGTATTTT. Protein product: CASSSGTSGRRDTQYF.

The chain carries TRBV7-3 and TRBJ2-3, with a tentative D call TRBD2 (6 bases). Germline loops: CDR1 SGHTA, CDR2 FQGTGA. The CDR3 length is 14 residues. The V end lost 6 bases, the J end lost 2 bases, and 12 bases lay between the germline ends. The CDR3 region has the DNA TGTGCCAGCAGGTCTGGAGGGACCACAGATACGCAGTATTTT. Encoded protein: CASRSGGTTDTQYF.

This rearrangement joins TRBV30 to TRBJ2-3; 10 bases agree with TRBD1. Per the germline V gene, CDR1 is GTSNPN and CDR2 is SVGIG (reference sequence). The length of the CDR3 is 14 residues. V gave up 3 bases and J gave up 8 bases; unmatched junction bases: 8. CDR3 nucleotides: TGTGCCTGGAGCGCGACAGGGGGCTCAGCTACGCAGTATTTT. Protein product: CAWSATGGSATQYF.

This sequence joins TRBV30 and TRBJ2-1; 9 bases align to TRBD2. The CDR3 is made up of 11 amino acids. V shed 3 bases, J shed 16 bases, and the junction held 7 bases outside the gene matches. Looked up from germline, CDR1 is GTSNPN and CDR2 is SVGIG (reference sequence). CDR3 sequence: CAWRLLAGKFF. The DNA of the CDR3 is TGTGCCTGGAGGCTACTAGCGGGCAAATTCTTC. Full variable domain (missing parts from reference TRBV30 and TRBJ2-1): SQTIHQWPATLVQPVGSPLSLECTVEGTSNPNLYWYRQAAGRGLQLLFYSVGIGQISSEVPQNLSASRPQDRQFILSSKKLLLSDSGFYLCAWRLLAGKFFGPGTRLTVL.

The chain recombines TRBV28 with TRBJ1-1; no clear D gene. This CDR3 is 14 amino acids long. Between the trimmed V and J ends, which lost 3 bases and 1 base, there was a span of 9 bases. CDR1 and CDR2 (germline): MDHEN, SYDVKM. The CDR3 coding sequence is TGTGCCAGCAGTTTCCCCACACAGAACACTGAAGCTTTCTTT. Protein sequence: CASSFPTQNTEAFF.

This clone was detected a few times. This rearrangement joins TRBV7-8 to TRBJ1-4, with 10 bases identical to TRBD1. The CDR3 loop spans 15 amino acids. With 5 bases clipped from V and 3 bases from J, the junction kept 3 bases outside the gene matches. CDR1 SGHVS and CDR2 FQNEAQ come from the germline V gene. This CDR3 is CASSPGTGANEKLFF. The CDR3 nucleotides are TGTGCCAGCAGCCCGGGGACAGGGGCTAATGAAAAACTGTTTTTT.

The chain has TRBV7-6 and TRBJ2-3; 8 positions match TRBD2. The V and J ends lost 5 bases and 1 base, in that order; junction bases with no gene match: 8. Germline V lookup: CDR1 SGHVS, CDR2 FNYEAQ. The CDR3 runs 16 residues. CDR3 loop: CASSLGRGGGTDTQYF. In DNA form, the CDR3 reads TGTGCCAGCAGCCTAGGACGGGGGGGAGGCACAGATACGCAGTATTTT.

The chain is built from TRBV5-1 and TRBJ2-1, with a tentative D call TRBD1 (6 bases). This CDR3 region has 14 residues. The V gene's germline CDR1 is SGHRS and CDR2 YFSETQ. The germline V and J ends were trimmed by 5 bases and 5 bases, with 14 bases remaining between them. The CDR3 loop reads CASRGAINDNEQFF. In DNA, the CDR3 is TGCGCCAGCAGGGGGGCCATCAATGACAATGAGCAGTTCTTC.